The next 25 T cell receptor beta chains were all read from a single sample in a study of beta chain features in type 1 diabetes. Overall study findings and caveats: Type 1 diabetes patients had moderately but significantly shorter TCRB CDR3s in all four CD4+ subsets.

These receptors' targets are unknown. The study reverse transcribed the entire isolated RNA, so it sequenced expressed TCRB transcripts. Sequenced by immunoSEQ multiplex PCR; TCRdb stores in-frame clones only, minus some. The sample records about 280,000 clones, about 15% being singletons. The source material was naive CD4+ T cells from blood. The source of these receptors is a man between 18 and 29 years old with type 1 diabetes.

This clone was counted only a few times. CDR3 residues: CASSRRSSGEGVHNEQFF. In nucleotides, the CDR3 is TGTGCCAGCAGCCGACGCTCCAGCGGGGAAGGGGTACACAATGAGCAGTTCTTC. The chain carries TRBV7-9 and TRBJ2-1, with 7 bases identical to TRBD2. Germline lookup yields CDR1 SEHNR and CDR2 FQNEAQ (reference sequence). The ends lost 5 bases at V and 5 bases at J; junction bases unmatched: 18. The CDR3 length is 18 residues.

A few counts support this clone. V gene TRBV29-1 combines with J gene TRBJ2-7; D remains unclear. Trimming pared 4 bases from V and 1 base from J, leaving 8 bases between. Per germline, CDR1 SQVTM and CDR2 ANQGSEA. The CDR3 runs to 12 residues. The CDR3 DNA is TGCAGCGTTGGTTACAAGTCCTACGAGCAGTACTTC. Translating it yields CSVGYKSYEQYF.

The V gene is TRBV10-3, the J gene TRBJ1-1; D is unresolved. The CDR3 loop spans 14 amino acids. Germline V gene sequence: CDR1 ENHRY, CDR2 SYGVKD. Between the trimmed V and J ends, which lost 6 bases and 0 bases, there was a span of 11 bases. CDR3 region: CAISHGSVNTEAFF. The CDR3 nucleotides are TGTGCCATCAGCCACGGGTCGGTGAACACTGAAGCTTTCTTT.

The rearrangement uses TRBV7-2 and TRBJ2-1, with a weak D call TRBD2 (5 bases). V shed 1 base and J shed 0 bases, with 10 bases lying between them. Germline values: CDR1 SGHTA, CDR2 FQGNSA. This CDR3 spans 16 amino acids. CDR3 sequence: CASSLVRGSSYNEQFF. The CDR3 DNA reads TGTGCCAGCAGCTTAGTGAGAGGGAGCTCCTACAATGAGCAGTTCTTC.

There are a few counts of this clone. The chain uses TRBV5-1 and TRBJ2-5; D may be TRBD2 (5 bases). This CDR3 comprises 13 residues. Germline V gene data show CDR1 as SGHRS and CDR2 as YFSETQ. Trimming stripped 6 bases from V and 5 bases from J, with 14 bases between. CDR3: CASTGVAWETQYF. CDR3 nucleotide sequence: TGCGCCAGCACCGGGGTTGCTTGGGAGACCCAGTACTTC.

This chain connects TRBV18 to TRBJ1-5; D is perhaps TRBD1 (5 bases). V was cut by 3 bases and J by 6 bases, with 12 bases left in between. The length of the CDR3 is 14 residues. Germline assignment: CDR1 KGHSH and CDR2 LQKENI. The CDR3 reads CASSPPGLGQPQHF. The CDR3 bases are TGTGCCAGCTCACCCCCAGGGTTGGGTCAGCCCCAGCATTTT.

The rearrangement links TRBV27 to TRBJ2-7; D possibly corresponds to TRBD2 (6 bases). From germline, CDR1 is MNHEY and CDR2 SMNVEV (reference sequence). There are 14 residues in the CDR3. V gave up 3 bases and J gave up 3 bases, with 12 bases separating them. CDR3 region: CASSLGQGLYEQYF. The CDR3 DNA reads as TGTGCCAGCAGTTTGGGTCAGGGACTCTACGAGCAGTACTTC.

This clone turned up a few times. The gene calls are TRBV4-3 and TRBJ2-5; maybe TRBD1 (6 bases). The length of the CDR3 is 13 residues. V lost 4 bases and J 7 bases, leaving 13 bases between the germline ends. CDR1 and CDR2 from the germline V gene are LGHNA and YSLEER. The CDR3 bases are TGCGCCAGCAGCCGATTACAGGGAGTGACCCAGTACTTC. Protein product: CASSRLQGVTQYF.

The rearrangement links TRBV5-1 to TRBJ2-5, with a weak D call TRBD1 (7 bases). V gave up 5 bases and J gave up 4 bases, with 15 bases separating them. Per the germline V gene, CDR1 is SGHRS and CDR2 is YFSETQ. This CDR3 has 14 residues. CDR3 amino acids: CASSASQGGETQYF. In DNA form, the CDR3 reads TGCGCCAGCAGTGCCTCGCAGGGGGGAGAGACCCAGTACTTC.

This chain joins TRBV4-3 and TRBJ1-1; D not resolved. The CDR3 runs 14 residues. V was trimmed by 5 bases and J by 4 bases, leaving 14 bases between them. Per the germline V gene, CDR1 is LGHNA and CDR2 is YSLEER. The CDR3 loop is CASSYQVFGTEAFF. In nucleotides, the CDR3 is TGCGCCAGCAGCTATCAGGTTTTCGGCACTGAAGCTTTCTTT.

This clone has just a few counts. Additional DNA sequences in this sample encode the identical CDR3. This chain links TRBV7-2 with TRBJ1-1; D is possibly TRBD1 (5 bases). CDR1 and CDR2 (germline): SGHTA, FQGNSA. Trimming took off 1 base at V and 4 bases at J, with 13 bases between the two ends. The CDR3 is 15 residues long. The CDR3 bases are TGTGCCAGCAGCTTAGGAAGTAGGGGTCGCACTGAAGCTTTCTTT. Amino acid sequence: CASSLGSRGRTEAFF.

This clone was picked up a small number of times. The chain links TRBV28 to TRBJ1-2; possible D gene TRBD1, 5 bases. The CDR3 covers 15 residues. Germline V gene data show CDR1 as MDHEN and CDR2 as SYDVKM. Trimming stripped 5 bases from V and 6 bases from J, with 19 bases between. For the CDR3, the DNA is TGTGCCAGCAGTCCACCAGGACAAATGAAAGATGGCTACACCTTC. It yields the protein CASSPPGQMKDGYTF.

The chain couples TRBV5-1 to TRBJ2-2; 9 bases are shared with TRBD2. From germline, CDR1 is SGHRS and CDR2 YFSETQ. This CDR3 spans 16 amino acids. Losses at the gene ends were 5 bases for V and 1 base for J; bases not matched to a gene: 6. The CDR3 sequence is CASSYGLARNTGELFF. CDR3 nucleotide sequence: TGCGCCAGCAGTTACGGACTAGCGAGGAACACCGGGGAGCTGTTTTTT. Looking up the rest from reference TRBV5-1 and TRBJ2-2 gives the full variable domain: KAGVTQTPRYLIKTRGQQVTLSCSPISGHRSVSWYQQTPGQGLQFLFEYFSETQRNKGNFPGRFSGRQFSNSRSEMNVSTLELGDSALYLCASSYGLARNTGELFFGEGSRLTVL.

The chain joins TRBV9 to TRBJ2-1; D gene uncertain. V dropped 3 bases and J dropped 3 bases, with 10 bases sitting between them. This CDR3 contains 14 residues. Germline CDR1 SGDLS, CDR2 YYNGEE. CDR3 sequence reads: CASSARSNYNEQFF. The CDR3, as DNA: TGTGCCAGCAGCGCCAGATCAAACTACAATGAGCAGTTCTTC.

The CDR3 sequence is CASSSSGEGNIQYF. In DNA, the CDR3 is TGTGCCAGCTCGTCATCAGGGGAGGGCAACATTCAGTACTTC. J is TRBJ2-4 and V is TRBV18, with D possibly matching TRBD2 (7 bases). Germline-derived CDR1 and CDR2 are KGHSH and LQKENI. The V and J ends lost 6 bases and 7 bases respectively, with 16 bases between them. The CDR3 is made up of 14 amino acids.

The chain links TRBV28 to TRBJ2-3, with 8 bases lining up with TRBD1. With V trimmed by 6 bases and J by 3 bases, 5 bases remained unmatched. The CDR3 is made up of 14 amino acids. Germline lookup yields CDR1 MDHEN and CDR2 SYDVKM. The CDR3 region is CASSNRGSTDTQYF. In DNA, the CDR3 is TGTGCCAGCAGCAACAGGGGGAGTACAGATACGCAGTATTTT.

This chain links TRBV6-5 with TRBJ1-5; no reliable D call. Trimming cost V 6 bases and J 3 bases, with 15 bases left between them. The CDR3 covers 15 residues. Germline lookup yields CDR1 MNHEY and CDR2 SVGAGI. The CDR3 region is CASSRSGMDNQPQHF. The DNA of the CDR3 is TGTGCCAGCAGCCGCTCGGGGATGGACAATCAGCCCCAGCATTTT.

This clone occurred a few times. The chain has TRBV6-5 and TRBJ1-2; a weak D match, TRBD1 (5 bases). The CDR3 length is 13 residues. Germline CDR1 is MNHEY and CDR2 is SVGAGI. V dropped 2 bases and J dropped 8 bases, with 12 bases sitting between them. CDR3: CASSYAGPGGYTF. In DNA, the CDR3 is TGTGCCAGCAGTTACGCGGGGCCGGGCGGCTACACCTTC.

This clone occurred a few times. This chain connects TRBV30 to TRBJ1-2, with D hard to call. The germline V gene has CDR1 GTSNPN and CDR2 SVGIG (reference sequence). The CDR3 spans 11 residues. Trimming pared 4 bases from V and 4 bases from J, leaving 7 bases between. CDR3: CAWIQFYGYTF. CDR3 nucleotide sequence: TGTGCCTGGATACAGTTCTATGGCTACACCTTC.

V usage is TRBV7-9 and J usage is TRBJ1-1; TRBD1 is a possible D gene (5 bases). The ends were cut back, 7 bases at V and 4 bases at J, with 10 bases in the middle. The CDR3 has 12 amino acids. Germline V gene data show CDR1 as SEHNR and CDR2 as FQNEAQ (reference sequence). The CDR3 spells CASTPGGTEAFF. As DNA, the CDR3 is TGTGCCAGCACCCCGGGGGGCACTGAAGCTTTCTTT.

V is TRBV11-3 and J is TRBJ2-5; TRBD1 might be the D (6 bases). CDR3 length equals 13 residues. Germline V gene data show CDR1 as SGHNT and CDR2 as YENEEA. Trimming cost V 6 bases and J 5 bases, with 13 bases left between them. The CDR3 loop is CASSNRVGETQYF. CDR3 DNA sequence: TGTGCCAGCAGTAACAGGGTGGGGGAGACCCAGTACTTC.

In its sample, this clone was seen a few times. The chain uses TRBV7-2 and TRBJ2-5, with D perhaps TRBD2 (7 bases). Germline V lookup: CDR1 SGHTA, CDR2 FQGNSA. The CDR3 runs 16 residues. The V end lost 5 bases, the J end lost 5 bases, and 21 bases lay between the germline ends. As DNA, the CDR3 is TGTGCCAGCAGCCCTCCCGAGGCGGGGGCGGGGGAGACCCAGTACTTC. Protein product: CASSPPEAGAGETQYF.

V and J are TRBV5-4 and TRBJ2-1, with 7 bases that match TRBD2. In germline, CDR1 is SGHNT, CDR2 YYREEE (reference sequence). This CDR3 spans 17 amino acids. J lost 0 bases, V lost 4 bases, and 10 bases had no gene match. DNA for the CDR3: TGTGCCAGCAGCGGAACGCGGAGCGGGGTCTCCTACAATGAGCAGTTCTTC. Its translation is CASSGTRSGVSYNEQFF.

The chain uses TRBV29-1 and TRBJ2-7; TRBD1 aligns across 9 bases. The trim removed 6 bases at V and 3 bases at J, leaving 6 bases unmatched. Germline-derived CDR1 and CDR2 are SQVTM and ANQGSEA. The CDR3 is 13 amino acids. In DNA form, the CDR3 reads TGCAGCGTAACGACAGGGGGAGACTACGAGCAGTACTTC. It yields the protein CSVTTGGDYEQYF.

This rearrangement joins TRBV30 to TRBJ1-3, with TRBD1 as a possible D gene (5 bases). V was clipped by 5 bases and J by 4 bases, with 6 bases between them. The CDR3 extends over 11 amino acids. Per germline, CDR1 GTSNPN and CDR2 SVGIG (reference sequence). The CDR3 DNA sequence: TGTGCCTGGTCAGGGGGAAACACCATATATTTT. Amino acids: CAWSGGNTIYF.